This T cell receptor (beta chain) was recorded in a study of T cell responses to AZD1222 COVID-19 vaccine. Using immunoSEQ multiplex PCR, the repertoire was profiled, and TCRdb retains in-frame clones only, with some absent. Here the sample spans about 55,000 clones, 70% to 90% being singletons. The CDR3 runs 14 residues. Germline V CDR1 and CDR2: ENHRY, SYGVKD. V shed 10 bases and J shed 9 bases, with 22 bases lying between them. The sample here was peripheral blood, taken on day 0 of AZD1222 vaccination. The chain couples TRBV10-3 to TRBJ1-5; D is unresolved. This TCR derives from an adult in good health. The DNA of the CDR3 is TGTGCCACCGGTGGTGACAACGAAATAGTGCCCCAGCATTTT. Translation: CATGGDNEIVPQHF.